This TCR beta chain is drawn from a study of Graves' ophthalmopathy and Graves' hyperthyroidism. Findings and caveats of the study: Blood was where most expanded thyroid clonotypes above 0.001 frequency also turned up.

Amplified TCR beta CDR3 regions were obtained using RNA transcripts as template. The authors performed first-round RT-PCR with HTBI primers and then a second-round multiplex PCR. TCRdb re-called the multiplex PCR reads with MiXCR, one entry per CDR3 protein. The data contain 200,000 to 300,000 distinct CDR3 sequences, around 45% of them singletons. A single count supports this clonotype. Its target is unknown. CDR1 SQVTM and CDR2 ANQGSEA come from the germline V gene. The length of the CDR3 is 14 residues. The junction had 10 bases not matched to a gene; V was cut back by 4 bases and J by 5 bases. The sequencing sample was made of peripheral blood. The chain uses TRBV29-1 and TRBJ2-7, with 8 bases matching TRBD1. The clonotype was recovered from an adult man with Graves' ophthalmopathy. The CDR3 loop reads CSVVPQDRANEQYF. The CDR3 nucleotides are TGCAGCGTTGTACCCCAGGACAGGGCGAACGAGCAGTACTTC.